This T cell receptor (beta chain) was captured by sequencing in a study of T cells in tuberculosis. This clone occurred a few times. After thawing and overnight rest, PBMC were stained with GMM-loaded CD1B tetramer, viability dye and anti-CD3 for sorting. C32 glucose monomycolate from Rhodococcus equi was loaded onto the CD1B tetramers. Sequencing used immunoSEQ multiplex PCR; TCRdb keeps in-frame clones, though not all of them. The profile shows approximately 100,000 clones, approximately 90% of them singletons. Germline-derived CDR1 and CDR2 are SEHNR and FQNEAQ (reference sequence). Trimming left V 5 bases short and J 5 bases short, with 6 bases between. The CDR3 length is 11 residues.

This clonotype originated in an adult woman with latent tuberculosis. The sequenced sample consisted of CD1b-GMM tetramer-negative cells sorted from PBMCs. The chain links TRBV7-9 to TRBJ1-2; TRBD1 is a possible D gene (5 bases). The CDR3 DNA reads TGTGCCAGCAGCCCAGGGTATGGCTACACCTTC. As protein: CASSPGYGYTF.